This TCR beta chain originates from a study of blood T cell repertoires in COVID-19. Two consecutive negative NP/OP PCR tests, clearance, or resolved symptoms defined Cohort 3 recovery. Trimming shortened V by 1 base and J by 2 bases, and 9 bases separated the two germline ends. The CDR3 loop spans 15 amino acids. Germline V CDR1 and CDR2: LGHDT, YNNKEL (reference sequence). Source study methods: Reference gene primer amplification gave nucleated cell count estimates. This table comes from immunoSEQ multiplex PCR, and its TCRdb copy is limited to in-frame clones, with some not included. V, J and clone size reflect that table, while D and trimming were determined from the DNA. The sample includes more than 250,000 clones, over 75% of them seen just once.

The sequence came from a woman in her thirties who had recovered from COVID-19. Input material: PBMCs or T cells enriched from blood (not recorded which). The chain combines TRBV3-1 (or the pseudogene TRBV3-2) with TRBJ1-3; no definite D call. The CDR3 is CASSQVTSAGNTIYF. CDR3 in DNA: TGTGCCAGCAGCCAAGTAACGTCGGCTGGAAACACCATATATTTT.